This TCR beta chain is from a study of blood T cell repertoires in COVID-19. Overall study: The United States, Italy and Spain were the sources of the acute and convalescent COVID-19 samples. T cells, B-cell-depleted T cells, or PBMCs supplied cDNA or gDNA.

The assay was immunoSEQ multiplex PCR, and TCRdb's table has in-frame clones only and misses some. The repertoire holds fewer than 200,000 clones, roughly 85% seen once, with about 9.7% in the top ten. Germline loops: CDR1 DFQATT, CDR2 SNEGSKA (reference sequence). The CDR3 is 11 amino acids. Trimming removed 4 bases from V and 8 bases from J, with 9 bases in between. Sequenced: peripheral blood. The TCR was taken from a man in his fifties or sixties with active or convalescent COVID-19. This chain connects TRBV20-1 to TRBJ2-1; D is perhaps TRBD1 (5 bases). CDR3 in amino acids: CSAMGHHEQFF. The CDR3 DNA reads TGCAGTGCTATGGGGCACCATGAGCAGTTCTTC.